One sample yielded the 24 T cell receptor beta chains listed below, sequenced in a study of blood T cell repertoires in COVID-19. Produced via immunoSEQ multiplex PCR; TCRdb's table is partial and in-frame only. The table includes about 150,000 clones, almost 85% detected once. Sequencing was done on a sample of peripheral blood. The receptors were sampled from a human donor with acute or convalescent COVID-19. The donor label of this sample is uncertain.

The rearrangement links TRBV10-3 to TRBJ1-5; D uncertain. The CDR3 sequence is 16 residues long. V shed 4 bases and J shed 0 bases, with 13 bases lying between them. Per germline, CDR1 ENHRY and CDR2 SYGVKD. The CDR3 is CAISGGQVSSNQPQHF. In DNA, the CDR3 is TGTGCCATCAGTGGAGGGCAGGTGAGTAGCAATCAGCCCCAGCATTTT.

The V gene is TRBV7-2, the J gene TRBJ2-3; the match to TRBD2 covers 7 bases. CDR3 length: 16 amino acids. CDR1 and CDR2 (germline): SGHTA, FQGNSA. J gave up 0 bases and V 4 bases, and 7 bases lay outside the gene matches. Here the CDR3 reads CASSSRSGPSTDTQYF. The DNA of the CDR3 is TGTGCCAGCAGCTCTCGTAGCGGGCCGAGCACAGATACGCAGTATTTT.

This sequence joins TRBV18 and TRBJ1-5, with 7 bases lining up with TRBD1. V lost 3 bases, J lost 6 bases, and 5 bases stayed unmatched. The CDR3 covers 14 residues. CDR1 is KGHSH, CDR2 LQKENI, per germline. As DNA, the CDR3 is TGTGCCAGCTCACCTGGGACAGCGACTCAGCCCCAGCATTTT. As protein: CASSPGTATQPQHF.

V gene TRBV10-3 combines with J gene TRBJ1-2, with 10 nucleotides matching TRBD1. Germline CDR1 ENHRY, CDR2 SYGVKD. J was trimmed by 6 bases and V by 4 bases; bases with no gene match: 14. The CDR3 sequence is 17 residues long. DNA for the CDR3: TGTGCCATCAGTGGGTACCGGGACAGGGGAAAATTCCATGGCTACACCTTC. This codes for CAISGYRDRGKFHGYTF.

CDR3 sequence: CATSRGTGGGGGYTF. The CDR3 DNA reads TGTGCCACCAGCAGAGGAACAGGGGGCGGAGGAGGCTACACCTTC. The chain couples TRBV15 to TRBJ1-2; TRBD1 agrees at 9 bases. Trimming at V came to 1 base and at J to 8 bases, leaving 8 bases not matched to a gene. The germline gives CDR1 LNHNV, CDR2 YYDKDF (reference sequence). CDR3 size: 15 residues. Using reference TRBV15 and TRBJ1-2 for the parts outside the CDR3, the full variable domain is DAMVIQNPRYQVTQFGKPVTLSCSQTLNHNVMYWYQQKSSQAPKLLFHYYDKDFNNEADTPDNFQSRRPNTSFCFLDIRSPGLGDTAMYLCATSRGTGGGGGYTFGSGTRLTVV.

This rearrangement joins TRBV7-6 to TRBJ1-4, with D tentatively TRBD1 (5 bases). This CDR3 has 16 residues. With 5 bases removed from V and 0 bases from J, the gap between germline ends came to 13 bases. The germline gives CDR1 SGHVS, CDR2 FNYEAQ. The chain's CDR3 is CASSADTGATNEKLFF. The CDR3 region has the DNA TGTGCCAGCAGCGCAGATACGGGGGCAACTAATGAAAAACTGTTTTTT.

J is TRBJ2-2 and V is TRBV15, with 7 nucleotides matching TRBD1. The CDR3 covers 15 residues. The germline V gene encodes CDR1 LNHNV and CDR2 YYDKDF (reference sequence). Losses at the gene ends were 0 bases for V and 7 bases for J; bases not matched to a gene: 5. Here the CDR3 reads CATSRDLGQDGELFF. CDR3 nucleotides: TGTGCCACCAGCAGAGATTTAGGACAGGACGGGGAGCTGTTTTTT. The full variable domain, its missing parts supplied by reference TRBV15 and TRBJ2-2, is DAMVIQNPRYQVTQFGKPVTLSCSQTLNHNVMYWYQQKSSQAPKLLFHYYDKDFNNEADTPDNFQSRRPNTSFCFLDIRSPGLGDTAMYLCATSRDLGQDGELFFGEGSRLTVL.

The chain recombines TRBV6-4 with TRBJ2-7; D call uncertain. Trimming shortened V by 4 bases and J by 2 bases, and 15 bases separated the two germline ends. Germline-derived CDR1 and CDR2 are MRHNA and SNTAGT. This CDR3 has 15 amino acids. The CDR3 DNA follows: TGTGCCAGCAGTGTCGACATCCTTCCTCCCTACGAGCAGTACTTC. As protein: CASSVDILPPYEQYF.

V gene TRBV6-2 or TRBV6-3 combines with J gene TRBJ2-5, with a possible D match to TRBD2 (5 bases). The tail of the sequence fits TRBJ2-7 better, so the J call may be wrong. The CDR3 length is 15 residues. CDR1 and CDR2 (germline): MNHEY, SVGEGT. The CDR3, as DNA: TGTGCCAGCAGTTACTCGGCCGGGATGATCTACGAGCAGTACTTC. Translation: CASSYSAGMIYEQYF.

The V and J genes are TRBV25-1 and TRBJ2-7; the match to TRBD1 covers 9 bases. Germline assignment: CDR1 MGHDK and CDR2 SYGVNS. The length of the CDR3 is 15 residues. Trimming took 5 bases from V and 0 from J; bases not matched to a gene: 5. CDR3 region: CASSLTGGLSYEQYF. DNA for the CDR3: TGTGCCAGCAGTCTGACAGGGGGTCTCTCCTACGAGCAGTACTTC.

The chain employs TRBV15 and TRBJ2-7; 10 nucleotides agree with TRBD1. CDR1 and CDR2 from the germline V gene are LNHNV and YYDKDF (reference sequence). Trimming removed 0 bases from V and 4 bases from J; junction bases left unmatched: 3. The CDR3 is 15 residues long. The CDR3, as DNA: TGTGCCACCAGCAGAGATTGGGGACAGGGGTACGAGCAGTACTTC. Amino acids: CATSRDWGQGYEQYF.

This chain links TRBV3-1 (or the pseudogene TRBV3-2) with TRBJ1-4, with TRBD1 matching over 7 bases. Germline V gene sequence: CDR1 LGHDT, CDR2 YNNKEL (reference sequence). This CDR3 contains 16 residues. The V segment lost 1 base and the J segment 5 bases; nucleotides outside the gene matches: 7. CDR3 coding DNA: TGTGCCAGCAGCCAAGCTCCCACACAGGGGAATGAAAAACTGTTTTTT. Translated, it gives CASSQAPTQGNEKLFF.

The chain uses TRBV14 and TRBJ1-1; D perhaps matches TRBD1 (5 bases). The CDR3 consists of 13 residues. CDR1 and CDR2 from the germline V gene are SGHDN and FVKESK. With 4 bases removed from V and 4 bases from J, the gap between germline ends came to 10 bases. Written as DNA, the CDR3 is TGTGCCAGCAGCCTCAGACAGTCCACTGAAGCTTTCTTT. Translating it yields CASSLRQSTEAFF.

CDR3 loop: CASSFRGANEKLFF. The CDR3 nucleotides read TGTGCCAGCAGCTTCAGGGGGGCTAATGAAAAACTGTTTTTT. The chain employs TRBV11-2 and TRBJ1-4, with 7 bases lining up with TRBD1. Germline values: CDR1 SGHAT, CDR2 FQNNGV. V was clipped by 3 bases and J by 3 bases; unmatched bases: 1. This CDR3 comprises 14 residues.

The V call is TRBV2, the J call TRBJ1-1; no firm D call. The V end lost 4 bases, the J end lost 5 bases, and 14 bases lay between the germline ends. The CDR3 totals 14 residues. The V gene's germline CDR1 is SNHLY and CDR2 FYNNEI. For the CDR3, the DNA is TGTGCCAGCAGTGTCGGAAAGACGGGGACTGAAGCTTTCTTT. The encoded protein is CASSVGKTGTEAFF.

CDR3 nucleotides: TGTGCCAGCAGTGAAGCTCCAAACACTGAAGCTTTCTTT. It encodes CASSEAPNTEAFF. This chain uses TRBV6-1 with TRBJ1-1; no definite D call. The CDR3 length is 13 residues. V shed 0 bases and J shed 2 bases, with 4 bases lying between them. CDR1 and CDR2 (germline): MNHNS, SASEGT.

The chain recombines TRBV2 with TRBJ1-2; D is perhaps TRBD1 (5 bases). The germline V and J ends were trimmed by 7 bases and 0 bases, with 6 bases remaining between them. This CDR3 comprises 12 residues. Germline CDR1 SNHLY, CDR2 FYNNEI. The CDR3 DNA sequence: TGTGCCAGCAAGGGGACTAACTATGGCTACACCTTC. It specifies CASKGTNYGYTF. The full variable domain, completed using reference TRBV2 and TRBJ1-2, is EPEVTQTPSHQVTQMGQEVILRCVPISNHLYFYWYRQILGQKVEFLVSFYNNEISEKSEIFDDQFSVERPDGSNFTLKIRSTKLEDSAMYFCASKGTNYGYTFGSGTRLTVV.

The J gene is TRBJ2-1, the V gene TRBV11-3; TRBD1 is a possible D gene (6 bases). This CDR3 is 13 amino acids long. The germline gives CDR1 SGHNT, CDR2 YENEEA. V was cut by 3 bases and J by 5 bases, with 8 bases left in between. The CDR3 DNA reads TGTGCCAGCAGCTTTCAGGGGAACAATGAGCAGTTCTTC. Protein: CASSFQGNNEQFF.

The V gene is TRBV2, the J gene TRBJ1-1, with no clear D. The CDR3 totals 14 residues. CDR1 and CDR2 from the germline V gene are SNHLY and FYNNEI. V lost 8 bases and J 4 bases, leaving 17 bases between the germline ends. This chain's CDR3 is CASLEEAMATEAFF. DNA for the CDR3: TGTGCCAGCTTAGAGGAGGCGATGGCCACTGAAGCTTTCTTT.

This clone was seen more than once but under ten times. The rearrangement joins TRBV5-6 to TRBJ1-2, with D tentatively TRBD1 (6 bases). This CDR3 region has 14 residues. CDR1 and CDR2 from the germline V gene are SGHDT and YYEEEE. V lost 6 bases, J lost 4 bases, and 16 bases lay in between. CDR3 amino acids: CASTVDRTLYGYTF. CDR3 nucleotide sequence: TGTGCCAGCACCGTAGACAGGACCCTCTATGGCTACACCTTC.

This clone is a singleton in its sample. This rearrangement joins TRBV19 to TRBJ1-6; D gene unclear. V lost 3 bases and J lost 9, with 18 bases in between. The V gene's germline CDR1 is LNHDA and CDR2 SQIVND (reference sequence). This CDR3 contains 16 residues. The CDR3 coding sequence is TGTGCCAGTAGTATCCCTGGGCAGTCTACCTCTTCACCCCTCCACTTT. Its protein is CASSIPGQSTSSPLHF.

V and J are TRBV10-3 and TRBJ2-7, with 9 bases lining up with TRBD1. With 7 bases clipped from V and 4 bases from J, the junction kept 8 bases outside the gene matches. The CDR3 totals 14 residues. Germline V CDR1 and CDR2: ENHRY, SYGVKD. The CDR3 coding sequence is TGTGCCATCACCCCGGGACAGGGACAGTACGAGCAGTACTTC. This sequence encodes CAITPGQGQYEQYF.

The chain employs TRBV7-3 and TRBJ1-2, with D unclear. Germline-derived CDR1 and CDR2 are SGHTA and FQGTGA. The CDR3 loop spans 12 amino acids. The V end lost 5 bases, the J end lost 7 bases, and 11 bases lay between the germline ends. CDR3 sequence (DNA): TGTGCCAGCAGCGACTCTGGGAGTGGCTACACCTTC. Amino acids: CASSDSGSGYTF.

This chain connects TRBV30 to TRBJ1-5; 7 bases map to TRBD1. J lost 2 bases, V lost 0 bases, and 4 bases had no gene match. This CDR3 is 15 amino acids long. CDR1 is GTSNPN, CDR2 SVGIG, per germline (reference sequence). Here the CDR3 reads CAWSVQGGGNQPQHF. The CDR3 region has the DNA TGTGCCTGGAGTGTACAAGGGGGCGGCAATCAGCCCCAGCATTTT. The full variable domain, completed using reference TRBV30 and TRBJ1-5, is SQTIHQWPATLVQPVGSPLSLECTVEGTSNPNLYWYRQAAGRGLQLLFYSVGIGQISSEVPQNLSASRPQDRQFILSSKKLLLSDSGFYLCAWSVQGGGNQPQHFGDGTRLSIL.